This TCR beta chain was identified during a study of T-cell memory formation after mild COVID-19. TCRdb processed the 5' RACE reads anew with MiXCR; each CDR3 protein has one entry. This repertoire shows approximately 350,000 distinct CDR3 sequences, 13% found once; its top ten account for about a fifth. Trimming removed 5 bases from V and 6 bases from J, with 23 bases in between. This CDR3 region has 16 residues. CDR1 and CDR2 from the germline V gene are LGHNA and YSLEER. The chain joins TRBV4-3 to TRBJ2-7; the D is unclear. The TCR originated in a man aged 18 to 35 who had mild COVID-19 (a few samples of this study predate the infection). Cell type and time point are not known. Sample: PBMCs or a T cell subset sorted from them (not recorded which). CDR3 bases: TGCGCCAGCAGCGCGACAATGGACGGTCTACTTCGCGAGCAGTACTTC. This codes for CASSATMDGLLREQYF.